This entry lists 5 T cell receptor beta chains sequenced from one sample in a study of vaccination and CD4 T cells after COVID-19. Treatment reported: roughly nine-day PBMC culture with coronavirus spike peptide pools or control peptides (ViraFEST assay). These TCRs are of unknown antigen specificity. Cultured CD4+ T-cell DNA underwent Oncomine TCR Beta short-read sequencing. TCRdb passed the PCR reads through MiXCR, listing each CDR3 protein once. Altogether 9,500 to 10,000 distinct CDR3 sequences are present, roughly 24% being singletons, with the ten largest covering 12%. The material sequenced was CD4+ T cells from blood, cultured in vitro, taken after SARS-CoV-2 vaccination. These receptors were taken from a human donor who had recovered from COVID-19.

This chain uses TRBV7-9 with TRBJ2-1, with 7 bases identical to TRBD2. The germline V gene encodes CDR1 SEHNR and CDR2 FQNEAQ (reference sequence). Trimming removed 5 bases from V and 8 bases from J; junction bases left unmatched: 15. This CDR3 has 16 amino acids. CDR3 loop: CASSIPPGLGSDEQFF. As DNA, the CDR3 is TGTGCCAGCAGCATACCACCAGGACTAGGGAGCGATGAGCAGTTCTTC.

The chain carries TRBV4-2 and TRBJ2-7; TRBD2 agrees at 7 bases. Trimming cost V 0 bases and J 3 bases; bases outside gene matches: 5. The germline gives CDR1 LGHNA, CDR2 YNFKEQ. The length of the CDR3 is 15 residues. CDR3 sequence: CASSQEDGGSYEQYF. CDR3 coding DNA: TGTGCCAGCAGCCAAGAGGACGGCGGGAGCTACGAGCAGTACTTC.

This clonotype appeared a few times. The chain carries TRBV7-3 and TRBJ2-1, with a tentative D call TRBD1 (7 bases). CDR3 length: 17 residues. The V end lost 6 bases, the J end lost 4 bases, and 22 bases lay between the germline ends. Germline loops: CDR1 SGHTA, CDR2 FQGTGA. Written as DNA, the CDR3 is TGTGCCAGCAGTCCCCTCGGGGGCAGGGGGAGTTACAATGAGCAGTTCTTC. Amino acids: CASSPLGGRGSYNEQFF. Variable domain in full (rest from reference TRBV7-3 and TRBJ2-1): GAGVSQTPSNKVTEKGKYVELRCDPISGHTALYWYRQSLGQGPEFLIYFQGTGAADDSGLPNDRFFAVRPEGSVSTLKIQRTERGDSAVYLCASSPLGGRGSYNEQFFGPGTRLTVL.

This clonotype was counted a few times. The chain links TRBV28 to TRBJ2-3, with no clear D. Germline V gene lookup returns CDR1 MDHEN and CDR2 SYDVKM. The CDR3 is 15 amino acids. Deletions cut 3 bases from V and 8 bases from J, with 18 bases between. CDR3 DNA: TGTGCCAGCAGTTTTCTGCTCCAAACTTTTTCTACGCAGTATTTT. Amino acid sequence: CASSFLLQTFSTQYF.

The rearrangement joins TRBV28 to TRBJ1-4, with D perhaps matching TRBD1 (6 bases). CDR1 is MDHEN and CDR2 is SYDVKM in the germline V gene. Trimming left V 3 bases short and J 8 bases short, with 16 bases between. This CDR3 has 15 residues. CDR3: CASSFGGAQREKLFF. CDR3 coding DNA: TGTGCCAGCAGTTTTGGGGGCGCGCAGCGGGAAAAACTGTTTTTT.